This T cell receptor (beta chain) was sequenced for a study of early T cells in non-severe SARS-CoV-2 infection. Background on the study: Unpaired chains resulted from sequencing bulk RNA of unsorted whole blood.

Germline V gene data show CDR1 as DFQATT and CDR2 as SNEGSKA (reference sequence). The CDR3 covers 14 residues. V lost 5 bases and J 0 bases, leaving 11 bases between the germline ends. The protocol attached unique molecular identifiers to individual cDNA molecules. Each CDR3 protein gets one entry after TCRdb re-called the 5' RACE reads with MiXCR. The table includes approximately 39,000 distinct CDR3 sequences, approximately 6.6% detected once. The input for sequencing was whole blood, taken at baseline. The V and J genes are TRBV20-1 and TRBJ2-1; D is ambiguous. The TCR sequence derives from an adult who was a healthcare worker with PCR-confirmed SARS-CoV-2 infection or an uninfected control (not recorded which). The chain's CDR3 is CSAPDVSSYNEQFF. CDR3 nucleotide sequence: TGCAGTGCTCCGGACGTCAGCTCCTACAATGAGCAGTTCTTC.